This TCR beta chain was obtained from a study of T cell responses to AZD1222 COVID-19 vaccine (dated by TCRdb to the early 2020s). Background for the entire study: A total of just over 230 trial participants underwent TCR sequencing, of whom roughly 210 had received two doses of AZD1222 and roughly 26 had received two doses of the MenACWY control vaccine. Trial participants were enrolled into age subgroups of 18-55, 56-69 and 70-plus years, which contained approximately 150, 28 and 58 TCR-sequenced participants, respectively. Results the study describes overall, beyond this receptor: Epitopes outside the regions mutated in the B.1.351 and B.1.1.7 variants were reportedly recognized by nearly half of the unique spike-specific TCRs. Because no day 14 peak-response samples were available, repertoires were characterized only after the peak T cell response. In the small 56-69-year group, the increase in depth fell short of significance, most likely because of low power. Vaccine-associated CD4 TCRs spanned the whole spike protein, with dominant responses in regions 160-218 and 743-854. Participants were mostly white British and included more females than males, and it was suggested by the authors that clonal diversity may have been underestimated. Spike-specific TCR breadth and depth rose significantly after two AZD1222 doses compared with day 0 and with MenACWY recipients. Conclusions about previously exposed vaccinees were limited because only a handful of AZD1222 recipients were SARS-CoV-2 seropositive at baseline.

The CDR3 regions of human TCRbeta chains were analyzed by immunosequencing. The original methods were these. TCRs in the repertoires were compared against a reference library of SARS-CoV-2-specific TCRs that had been generated with the MIRA antigen-specificity platform. Breadth was defined as the fraction of unique TCRs that were SARS-CoV-2-associated, and depth was defined as the fraction of total T cells that were SARS-CoV-2-associated. Using the MIRA data, each spike-specific TCR was mapped to the spike region that the TCR reacts to and placed in a CD4 or CD8 class. Log10-transformed breadth and depth values were compared by one-way ANOVA with Sidak's multiple comparisons tests. TCRdb mirrors the immuneACCESS table, restricted to in-frame sequences. Some clones are absent from its copies; in checked studies, under half trace to an unresolved V gene, and the reason for the others is unknown. The V and J calls and clone size come from that table; D and trimming were worked out from the DNA. This sample is represented by 120,000 to 150,000 clones; roughly 90% of them were singletons. The top ten hold under 2% of the sample.

Counted from cysteine to phenylalanine, this CDR3 has 15 amino acids. Only the CDR3 DNA stays, 45 bases, in frame from base 1. V is cut by 6 bases and J by 4 bases, and the space between the germline ends is 18 bases. The germline V gene supplies CDR1 SGHVS and CDR2 FQNEAQ. The label giving this sample's time point can be read as: about 28 days (+/-7) after the second vaccine dose. Because spike-specific TCR depth and breadth did not differ between the two schedules, AZD1222 recipients who got a second dose at roughly 4 weeks were pooled with those who got a second dose at roughly 12 weeks. Vaccinee samples came from UK trials COV001 and COV002, including a single-blind randomized controlled phase 2/3 trial of AZD1222 (ChAdOx1 nCoV-19) in healthy adults. Trial participant PBMC samples were collected at day 0 and day 28 after the second dose for TCRbeta chain sequencing. About this clone: Its antigen remains unidentified. The record has no base qualities; no much larger clone is one base away.

This TCR was recovered from an adult who received the AZD1222 COVID-19 vaccine. This chain joins TRBV7-8 to TRBJ1-2, and TRBD1 may be the D gene, going by 5 matching bases. The starting material was peripheral blood, obtained 28 days after the second AZD1222 dose. Here the CDR3 is given as CASRPIVGAGYGYTF. The nucleotide sequence is TGTGCCAGCAGGCCCATTGTCGGGGCTGGCTATGGCTACACCTTC.